The clone carrying this T cell receptor beta chain was observed once. This sample was taken from a study of cytomegalovirus exposure and HLA in healthy donors. Clones were read by immunoSEQ multiplex PCR, and TCRdb kept only the in-frame ones, dropping some. Of about 54,000 clones in the sample, roughly 90% were seen once. The source of this sequence is a young woman in good health and CMV-seropositive. Sequenced material: PBMCs.

CDR3 region: CAISEGQGSTDTQYF. DNA for the CDR3: TGTGCCATCAGTGAGGGGCAGGGAAGCACAGATACGCAGTATTTT. The chain combines TRBV10-3 with TRBJ2-3, with D possibly matching TRBD1 (5 bases). Trimming removed 2 bases at V and 0 bases at J, with 9 bases between. The CDR3 is 15 residues long. Per germline, CDR1 ENHRY and CDR2 SYGVKD.